This TCR beta chain was sequenced in a study of response to subunit inactivated influenza vaccine. This CDR3 spans 15 amino acids. The J segment lost 0 bases and the V segment lost 7 bases, leaving 12 bases of the junction unmatched. Germline CDR1 is DFQATT and CDR2 is SNEGSKA (reference sequence). This clonotype was detected a few times. TCRdb redid the calling of the RT-PCR reads with MiXCR, one entry per CDR3 protein. This sample yields under 850,000 distinct CDR3 sequences, of which approximately 17% are seen a single time; around 9.9% belongs to the top ten. The receptor's source is a man aged 50 to 60 who received an inactivated influenza vaccine. The sequencing here drew on PBMCs from blood, taken roughly 5 days after vaccination. The J gene is TRBJ2-7, the V gene TRBV20-1; TRBD1 agrees at 7 bases. CDR3 sequence: CSGGTARAPSYEQYF. The CDR3 DNA is TGCAGTGGTGGGACAGCGCGAGCCCCCTCCTACGAGCAGTACTTC.